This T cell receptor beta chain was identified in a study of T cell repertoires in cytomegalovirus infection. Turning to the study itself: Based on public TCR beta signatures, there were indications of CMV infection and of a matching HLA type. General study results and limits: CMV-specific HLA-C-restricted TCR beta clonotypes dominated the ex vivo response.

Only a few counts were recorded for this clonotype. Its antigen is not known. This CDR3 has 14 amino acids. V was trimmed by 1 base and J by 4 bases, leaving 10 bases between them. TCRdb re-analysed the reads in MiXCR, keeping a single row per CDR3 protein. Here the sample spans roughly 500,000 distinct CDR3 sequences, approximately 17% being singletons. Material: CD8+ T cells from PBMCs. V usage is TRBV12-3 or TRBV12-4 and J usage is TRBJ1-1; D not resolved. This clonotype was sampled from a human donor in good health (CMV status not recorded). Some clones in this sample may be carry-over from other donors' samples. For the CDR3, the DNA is TGTGCCAGCAGTTTAGGACCGGGATCCACTGAAGCTTTCTTT. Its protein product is CASSLGPGSTEAFF.